This T cell receptor (beta chain) stems from a study of blood T cells in healthy people across ages. General study results and limits: Unsorted PBMCs blocked a conclusive comparison of naive and antigen-experienced cells. In long-lived donors, naive CD4+ cell counts and diversity exceeded those of aged donors.

The sample providers were healthy Caucasian people from Russia, aged roughly 6 to 95. Isolated PBMCs totaled at least 7 million in each sample. Germline V gene data show CDR1 as MNHNS and CDR2 as SASEGT. V was clipped by 6 bases and J by 11 bases, with 37 bases between them. CDR3 length equals 19 residues. A word on this clonotype: What it binds is not known.

The authors ran a second PCR of roughly 7 to 11 cycles using a sample-barcoded 5' primer and a J-beta primer mix. TCRdb called the 5' RACE reads again in MiXCR, with one record for every CDR3 protein. The sample contains 1.4 million to 1.5 million distinct CDR3 sequences, around two fifths of which appear only once. The sequence was collected from a woman aged 18-30 years in good health. The chain employs TRBV6-1 and TRBJ2-5; D might be TRBD2 (5 bases). The specimen was blood. Here the CDR3 reads CASRTREDRAPVARNEQYF. For the CDR3, the DNA is TGTGCCAGCAGGACCCGGGAAGATCGGGCCCCTGTAGCAAGGAATGAGCAGTACTTC.